These T cell receptor beta chains were read from a single sample in a study of blood T cell repertoires in COVID-19. This table comes from immunoSEQ multiplex PCR, and its TCRdb copy is limited to in-frame clones, with some not included. The table has some 250,000 clones, about 83% seen once. Sequencing used peripheral blood. The receptors were sampled from a man aged 35-49 years with active or convalescent COVID-19. Each CDR3 is given with its conserved first and last residue. A D gene is named only where the DNA matches it firmly. Clone size is given for some rows only: seen once, a few or many times, or a class if the clone is expanded.

V gene,clone size,J gene,D gene,CDR3 DNA,CDR3 protein
TRBV4-1,.,TRBJ1-2,.,TGCGCCAGCAGCCAAGACTACAGGTACGGCTACACCTTC,CASSQDYRYGYTF
TRBV29-1,.,TRBJ2-5,.,TGCAGCGTACAATGGAACCGAGGGGAGACCCAGTACTTC,CSVQWNRGETQYF
TRBV6-1,.,TRBJ1-2,.,TGTGCCAGCGGAGTCGCCCAGGGTTTATATGTTGGCTACACCTTC,CASGVAQGLYVGYTF
TRBV2,.,TRBJ1-1,.,TGTGCCAGCAGGGAAATCGGGGGGACTGAAGCTTTCTTT,CASREIGGTEAFF
TRBV6-5,.,TRBJ1-3,.,TGTGCCAGCAGTCCACAGGGCACTGGAAACACCATATATTTT,CASSPQGTGNTIYF
TRBV30,.,TRBJ1-5,TRBD1,TGTGCCTGGGATACAGGGGGCGTGCAGCCCCAGCATTTT,CAWDTGGVQPQHF
TRBV27,.,TRBJ1-3,TRBD1,TGTGCCAGCAGTACCCGGGACAGGGGAACTGGAAACACCATATATTTT,CASSTRDRGTGNTIYF
TRBV4-2,.,TRBJ1-1,.,TGTGCCAGCAGCCAAGATACAGGGAGTTTCACTGAAGCTTTCTTT,CASSQDTGSFTEAFF
TRBV19,once,TRBJ1-2,TRBD1,TGTGCCAGTAGTAATGGACAGGCCCTGGGTGAGGGCTACACCTTC,CASSNGQALGEGYTF
TRBV9,.,TRBJ1-1,.,TGTGCCAGCAGCCAGGGTCGGGGAGGGAGCACTGAAGCTTTCTTT,CASSQGRGGSTEAFF
TRBV2,few,TRBJ1-3,.,TGTGCCAGCAGTGGAGGGTCCGGGGTAAACACCATATATTTT,CASSGGSGVNTIYF